Given below is one T cell receptor (beta chain) in context. This entry comes from a study of T cells expressing NK-cell markers. TCRdb reprocessed the 5' RACE reads and keeps a single row for each CDR3 protein, giving no DNA. This sample's table has 300,000 to 450,000 distinct CDR3 sequences. CDR3 length: 13 residues. Germline V lookup: CDR1 SEHNR, CDR2 FQNEAQ (reference sequence). V usage is TRBV7-9 and J usage is TRBJ1-2. This sequence originates from a man between 18 and 69 years old in good health. Specimen: blood T cells: a sorted CD56 or NKG2C T cell subset, CD4+ or CD8+ T cells, or bulk PBMC T cells (not recorded which). The CDR3 spells CASSLVGPKGYTF.